These 25 T cell receptor beta chains originate from one sample sequenced in a study of PD-1 and CTLA-4 blockade in melanoma. TCRdb's copy holds only in-frame clones and misses some; the assay was immunoSEQ multiplex PCR. The repertoire consists of 30,000 to 35,000 clones, with 85% to 95% occurring once and the leading ten covering roughly 9%. The input for sequencing was CD8+ T cells from peripheral blood, taken from a patient given anti-PD-1 treatment. The receptors shown here come from a human donor with melanoma.

The V and J genes are TRBV4-1 and TRBJ2-3; D remains unclear. CDR3 length equals 15 residues. The germline V gene has CDR1 MGHRA and CDR2 YSYEKL. Trimming removed 0 bases at V and 0 bases at J, with 7 bases between. CDR3 sequence reads: CASSQERPSTDTQYF. The DNA of the CDR3 is TGCGCCAGCAGCCAAGAGCGGCCAAGCACAGATACGCAGTATTTT.

V gene TRBV5-8 combines with J gene TRBJ2-1, with D perhaps TRBD2 (5 bases). The V and J ends lost 0 bases and 0 bases respectively, with 13 bases between them. The CDR3 spans 17 residues. Germline lookup yields CDR1 SGHTS and CDR2 YDEGEE. The CDR3 sequence is CASSLAPRTFSYNEQFF. Here the CDR3 DNA reads TGTGCCAGCAGCTTGGCCCCTCGGACTTTCTCCTACAATGAGCAGTTCTTC.

The chain is built from TRBV9 and TRBJ2-2; a possible D gene is TRBD2 (5 bases). The germline CDR1 and CDR2 sequences are SGDLS and YYNGEE. This CDR3 region has 15 residues. Trimming left V 3 bases short and J 6 bases short, with 15 bases between. CDR3 sequence (DNA): TGTGCCAGCAGCGCACCCGAGGGTTGGTCCGGGGAGCTGTTTTTT. Translated, it gives CASSAPEGWSGELFF.

The J gene is TRBJ1-1, the V gene TRBV30; TRBD1 aligns across 8 bases. V lost 4 bases to trimming and J lost 5 bases; unmatched junction nucleotides: 9. Germline lookup yields CDR1 GTSNPN and CDR2 SVGIG (reference sequence). The CDR3 contains 14 residues. This CDR3 reads CAWTMTGAATEAFF. The CDR3 bases are TGTGCCTGGACCATGACAGGGGCCGCAACTGAAGCTTTCTTT. Supplemented by reference TRBV30 and TRBJ1-1, the full variable domain reads SQTIHQWPATLVQPVGSPLSLECTVEGTSNPNLYWYRQAAGRGLQLLFYSVGIGQISSEVPQNLSASRPQDRQFILSSKKLLLSDSGFYLCAWTMTGAATEAFFGQGTRLTVV.

The V gene is TRBV10-3, the J gene TRBJ2-1; D possibly uses TRBD1 or TRBD2 (5 bases each). CDR1 ENHRY and CDR2 SYGVKD come from the germline V gene. V dropped 2 bases and J dropped 4 bases, with 6 bases sitting between them. CDR3 length: 13 amino acids. The CDR3 loop reads CAISEGGYNEQFF. The DNA of the CDR3 is TGTGCCATCAGTGAGGGGGGATACAATGAGCAGTTCTTC.

The V and J genes are TRBV7-9 and TRBJ2-1; D is unclear. The CDR3 length is 13 residues. Trimming left V 5 bases short and J 6 bases short, with 11 bases between. Germline V gives CDR1 SEHNR, CDR2 FQNEAQ (reference sequence). CDR3 DNA: TGTGCCAGCAGCGTCCGGCTTTCCAATGAGCAGTTCTTC. Its translation is CASSVRLSNEQFF.

This chain uses TRBV14 with TRBJ1-3, with D maybe TRBD1 (6 bases). This CDR3 spans 17 amino acids. Per germline, CDR1 SGHDN and CDR2 FVKESK. V was cut by 1 base and J by 2 bases, with 15 bases left in between. The CDR3: CASSQVGSGTPGNTIYF. DNA of the CDR3: TGTGCCAGCAGCCAAGTCGGCTCCGGGACACCTGGAAACACCATATATTTT.

The chain is built from TRBV3-1 (or the pseudogene TRBV3-2) and TRBJ1-6; D call uncertain. Between the trimmed V and J ends, which lost 4 bases and 8 bases, there was a span of 9 bases. This CDR3 is 13 amino acids long. Looked up from germline, CDR1 is LGHDT and CDR2 is YNNKEL (reference sequence). The CDR3 loop reads CASSPTGDSPLHF. CDR3 nucleotide sequence: TGTGCCAGCAGCCCGACCGGCGATTCACCCCTCCACTTT.

This clone was counted only a few times. The CDR3 region has the DNA TGTGCCAGCAGTTACGGGGGGAACACTGAAGCTTTCTTT. This encodes CASSYGGNTEAFF. The rearrangement links TRBV6-5 to TRBJ1-1; tentative D call: TRBD1 (5 bases). Trimming stripped 2 bases from V and 1 base from J, with 5 bases between. The germline V gene encodes CDR1 MNHEY and CDR2 SVGAGI. This CDR3 spans 13 amino acids.

This clone was picked up one time. The gene calls are TRBV10-2 and TRBJ2-7, with 8 bases that match TRBD2. Germline CDR1 is WSHSY and CDR2 is SAAADI. Trimming at V came to 5 bases and at J to 4 bases, leaving 7 bases not matched to a gene. CDR3 length: 14 amino acids. CDR3 loop: CASSPGLGAYEQYF. Written as DNA, the CDR3 is TGCGCCAGCAGTCCGGGACTAGGGGCTTACGAGCAGTACTTC.

This rearrangement joins TRBV5-6 to TRBJ1-1; D not resolved. The length of the CDR3 is 11 residues. Germline-derived CDR1 and CDR2 are SGHDT and YYEEEE. V lost 2 bases and J 4 bases, leaving 3 bases between the germline ends. The CDR3: CASSLGTEAFF. The CDR3 region has the DNA TGTGCCAGCAGCTTAGGCACTGAAGCTTTCTTT.

The V gene is TRBV5-6, the J gene TRBJ1-2; D is possibly TRBD1 (5 bases). In germline, CDR1 is SGHDT, CDR2 YYEEEE. CDR3 size: 17 residues. The V end was cut by 0 bases, the J end by 3 bases, with 18 bases between. The CDR3 region has the DNA TGTGCCAGCAGCTTGGTTACGGGGGGGTATCTCGACTATGGCTACACCTTC. Translation gives CASSLVTGGYLDYGYTF.

J is TRBJ2-2 and V is TRBV10-1; perhaps D is TRBD1 or TRBD2 (7 bases each). V was pared by 5 bases and J by 7 bases, with 17 bases between. This CDR3 comprises 15 residues. Germline CDR1 WNHNN, CDR2 SYGVQD (reference sequence). Here the CDR3 DNA reads TGCGCCAGCAGTACCAGGGGGGGGCCCGGCGGGGAGCTGTTTTTT. It yields the protein CASSTRGGPGGELFF.

V gene TRBV30 combines with J gene TRBJ2-3; TRBD2 aligns across 14 bases. Germline loops: CDR1 GTSNPN, CDR2 SVGIG (reference sequence). CDR3 length: 16 amino acids. Losses at the gene ends were 2 bases for V and 5 bases for J; bases not matched to a gene: 6. The CDR3 here is CAWSTGTSGSRDTQYF. DNA of the CDR3: TGTGCCTGGAGTACCGGGACTAGCGGGAGTAGAGATACGCAGTATTTT.

The rearrangement uses TRBV4-1 and TRBJ2-7; 12 bases are shared with TRBD2. V lost 4 bases and J lost 2; bases outside the gene matches: 3. The germline V gene has CDR1 MGHRA and CDR2 YSYEKL. The CDR3 length is 15 residues. DNA for the CDR3: TGCGCCAGCAGCCTGGGACTAGCGGGTCCCTACGAGCAGTACTTC. This encodes CASSLGLAGPYEQYF.

This clone has only a few counts. The genes are TRBV19 and TRBJ2-5; 7 bases fit TRBD1. After removal of 3 bases from V and 3 bases from J, the junction contained 7 bases not matched to a gene. The CDR3 is 15 amino acids. The germline CDR1 and CDR2 sequences are LNHDA and SQIVND (reference sequence). CDR3 sequence reads: CASSIATQGEETQYF. The CDR3 DNA reads as TGTGCCAGTAGTATCGCCACTCAGGGGGAAGAGACCCAGTACTTC.

This clone was counted between two and nine times. The chain is built from TRBV7-9 and TRBJ2-7; possible D gene TRBD1, 5 bases. CDR1 is SEHNR, CDR2 FQNEAQ, per germline (reference sequence). The CDR3 is 14 residues long. V was shortened by 1 base and J by 5 bases, with 12 bases between the two germline ends. The CDR3 bases are TGTGCCAGCAGCTTAGGAAGGGGTCAAGACGAGCAGTACTTC. Translating it yields CASSLGRGQDEQYF. Together with reference TRBV7-9 and TRBJ2-7, the CDR3 gives the full variable domain: DTGVSQNPRHKITKRGQNVTFRCDPISEHNRLYWYRQTLGQGPEFLTYFQNEAQLEKSRLLSDRFSAERPKGSFSTLEIQRTEQGDSAMYLCASSLGRGQDEQYFGPGTRLTVT.

The chain links TRBV28 to TRBJ1-1; D is unclear. V was trimmed by 10 bases and J by 7 bases, leaving 13 bases between them. Looked up from germline, CDR1 is MDHEN and CDR2 is SYDVKM. The CDR3 runs 11 residues. The CDR3 region has the DNA TGTGCCATAGGGCGGGGAGGTGAAGCTTTCTTT. This codes for CAIGRGGEAFF.

This sequence joins TRBV25-1 and TRBJ2-2; D not certain. The germline gives CDR1 MGHDK, CDR2 SYGVNS. The length of the CDR3 is 14 residues. Trimming shortened V by 4 bases and J by 1 base, and 7 bases separated the two germline ends. CDR3: CASSVQENTGELFF. The DNA for the CDR3 is TGTGCCAGCAGTGTCCAGGAGAACACCGGGGAGCTGTTTTTT. The full variable domain, with the rest looked up from reference TRBV25-1 and TRBJ2-2, is EADIYQTPRYLVIGTGKKITLECSQTMGHDKMYWYQQDPGMELHLIHYSYGVNSTEKGDLSSESTVSRIRTEHFPLTLESARPSHTSQYLCASSVQENTGELFFGEGSRLTVL.

This chain connects TRBV30 to TRBJ1-1; 7 positions agree with TRBD1. From germline, CDR1 is GTSNPN and CDR2 SVGIG (reference sequence). V trimming: 3 bases; J trimming: 4 bases; junction bases outside the gene matches: 5. The CDR3 length is 13 residues. The DNA of the CDR3 is TGTGCCTGGAGCGGAACAGGGGCCACTGAAGCTTTCTTT. As protein: CAWSGTGATEAFF.

This sequence joins TRBV3-1 (or the pseudogene TRBV3-2) and TRBJ1-1; tentatively, D is TRBD1 (6 bases). CDR1 is LGHDT and CDR2 is YNNKEL in the germline V gene (reference sequence). Trimming removed 8 bases from V and 1 base from J, with 11 bases in between. This CDR3 contains 13 residues. The CDR3 DNA is TGTGCCAGCTGCAGGGGTGGGAACACTGAAGCTTTCTTT. Amino acids: CASCRGGNTEAFF.

With respect to this clone: The same CDR3 can be traced to other DNA sequences in this sample. The chain couples TRBV7-3 to TRBJ2-1; TRBD1 or TRBD2 may be the D gene (5 bases each). Germline V gives CDR1 SGHTA, CDR2 FQGTGA. The CDR3 extends over 13 amino acids. The V end was cut by 2 bases, the J end by 6 bases, with 8 bases between. In nucleotides, the CDR3 is TGTGCCAGCAGCTTAGGGGGTGCCAATGAGCAGTTCTTC. Protein sequence: CASSLGGANEQFF.

This rearrangement joins TRBV5-1 to TRBJ1-1; D is uncertain. There are 15 residues in the CDR3. Germline V gives CDR1 SGHRS, CDR2 YFSETQ. Trimming took 4 bases from V and 1 from J, leaving 14 bases between them. CDR3 loop: CASSTPKTSNTEAFF. CDR3 coding DNA: TGCGCCAGCAGCACTCCAAAAACGTCGAACACTGAAGCTTTCTTT.

This chain links TRBV27 with TRBJ2-7; 7 bases match TRBD2. The V segment lost 6 bases and the J segment 3 bases; nucleotides outside the gene matches: 8. Germline V gene lookup returns CDR1 MNHEY and CDR2 SMNVEV (reference sequence). The length of the CDR3 is 14 residues. Here the CDR3 DNA reads TGTGCCAGCAGGGCGGAGGGAGGGGACTACGAGCAGTACTTC. Translation gives CASRAEGGDYEQYF.

This clone appeared once. The chain employs TRBV6-5 and TRBJ2-6; D is ambiguous. With 5 bases removed from V and 0 bases from J, the gap between germline ends came to 5 bases. Germline V gene lookup returns CDR1 MNHEY and CDR2 SVGAGI. This CDR3 spans 14 amino acids. The CDR3 DNA follows: TGTGCCAGCAGTATGTACTCTGGGGCCAACGTCCTGACTTTC. This gives the protein CASSMYSGANVLTF.